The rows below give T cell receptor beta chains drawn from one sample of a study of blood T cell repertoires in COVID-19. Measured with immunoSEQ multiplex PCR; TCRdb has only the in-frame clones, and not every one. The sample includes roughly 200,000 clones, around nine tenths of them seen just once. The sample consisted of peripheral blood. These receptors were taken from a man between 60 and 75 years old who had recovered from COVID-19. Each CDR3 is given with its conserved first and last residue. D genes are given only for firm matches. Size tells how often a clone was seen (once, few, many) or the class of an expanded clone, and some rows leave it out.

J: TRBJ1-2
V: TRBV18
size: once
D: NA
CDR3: CASSPARGNYGYTF
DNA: TGTGCCAGCTCGCCCGCACGGGGGAACTATGGCTACACCTTC

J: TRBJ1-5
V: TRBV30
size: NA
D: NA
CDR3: CAWEGGHNQPQHF
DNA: TGTGCCTGGGAGGGGGGGCACAATCAGCCCCAGCATTTT

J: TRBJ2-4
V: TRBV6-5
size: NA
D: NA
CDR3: CASKGEAVAKNIQYF
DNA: TGTGCCAGCAAAGGGGAGGCAGTAGCCAAAAACATTCAGTACTTC

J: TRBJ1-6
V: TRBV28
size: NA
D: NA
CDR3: CASSLYSFNDNSPLHF
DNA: TGTGCCAGCAGTTTATATAGTTTCAACGATAATTCACCCCTCCACTTT

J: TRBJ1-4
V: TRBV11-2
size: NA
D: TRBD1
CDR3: CASSLSGAGGYEKLFF
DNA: TGTGCCAGCAGCTTAAGCGGCGCAGGGGGATATGAAAAACTGTTTTTT

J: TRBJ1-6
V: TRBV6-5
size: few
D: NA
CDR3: CASSSQGSGYSPLHF
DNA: TGTGCCAGCAGTTCCCAGGGGAGCGGTTATTCACCCCTCCACTTT

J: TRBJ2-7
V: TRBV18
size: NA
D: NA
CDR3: CASSPNRDYEQYF
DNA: TGTGCCAGCTCACCTAACAGGGACTACGAGCAGTACTTC

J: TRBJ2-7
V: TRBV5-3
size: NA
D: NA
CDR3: CARSLLWDFYEQYF
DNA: TGTGCCAGAAGCTTGTTATGGGACTTCTACGAGCAGTACTTC

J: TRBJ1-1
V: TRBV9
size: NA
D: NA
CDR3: CASTQPGGEAFF
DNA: TGTGCCAGCACCCAACCCGGGGGGGAAGCTTTCTTT

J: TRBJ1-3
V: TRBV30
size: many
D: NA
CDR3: CAWSRAGLGNTIYF
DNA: TGTGCCTGGAGTCGGGCAGGGTTAGGAAACACCATATATTTT

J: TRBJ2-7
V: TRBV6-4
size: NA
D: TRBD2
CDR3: CASSDSKGLAVLSSYEQYF
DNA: TGTGCCAGCAGTGACTCGAAGGGACTAGCCGTATTGAGCTCCTACGAGCAGTACTTC

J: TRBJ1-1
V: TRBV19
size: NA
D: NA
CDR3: CASTGQTELSEAFF
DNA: TGTGCCAGTACAGGACAAACTGAACTTAGTGAAGCTTTCTTT

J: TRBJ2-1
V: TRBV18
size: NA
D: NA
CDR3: CASSPLGQGPNNEQFF
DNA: TGTGCCAGCTCACCACTGGGACAAGGTCCAAACAATGAGCAGTTCTTC

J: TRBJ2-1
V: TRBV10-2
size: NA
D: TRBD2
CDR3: CASRTSGPGGEQFF
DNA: TGCGCCAGTCGGACTAGCGGGCCTGGGGGTGAGCAGTTCTTC

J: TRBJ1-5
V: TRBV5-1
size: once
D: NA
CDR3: CASSLGVSAGKQPQHF
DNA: TGCGCCAGCAGCTTGGGTGTGTCGGCAGGGAAACAGCCCCAGCATTTT

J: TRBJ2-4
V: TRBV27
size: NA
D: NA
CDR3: CASSLHSSSKNIQYF
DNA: TGTGCCAGCAGTTTACATAGCAGTTCCAAAAACATTCAGTACTTC

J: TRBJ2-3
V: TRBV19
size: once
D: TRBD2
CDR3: CASSPGLAGRTSTDTQYF
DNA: TGTGCCAGTAGTCCGGGACTAGCGGGACGAACTAGCACAGATACGCAGTATTTT

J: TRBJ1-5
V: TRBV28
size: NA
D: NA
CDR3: CASSPSGNGLEPQHF
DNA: TGTGCCAGCAGTCCCTCAGGAAATGGGCTGGAGCCCCAGCATTTT